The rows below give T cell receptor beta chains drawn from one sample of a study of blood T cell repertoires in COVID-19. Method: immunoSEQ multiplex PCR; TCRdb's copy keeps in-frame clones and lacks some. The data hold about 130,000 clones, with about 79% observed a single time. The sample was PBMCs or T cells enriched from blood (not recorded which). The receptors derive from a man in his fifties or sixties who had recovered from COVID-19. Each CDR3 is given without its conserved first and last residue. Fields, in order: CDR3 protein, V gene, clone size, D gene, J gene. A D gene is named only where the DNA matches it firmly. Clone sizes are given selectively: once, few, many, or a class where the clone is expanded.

ASSQVSGGRNSPLH | TRBV4-1 | . | . | TRBJ1-6
ASSDSSSNSYNEQF | TRBV6-4 | many | . | TRBJ2-1
ARSLDRALNYGYT | TRBV5-3 | . | . | TRBJ1-2
ASSLGGYTDTQY | TRBV11-2 | once | . | TRBJ2-3
ASSQDGAPGLSTDTQY | TRBV14 | once | . | TRBJ2-3
SVAPGRTKNTEAF | TRBV29-1 | . | . | TRBJ1-1
SVEGQHYEQY | TRBV29-1 | . | . | TRBJ2-7
ASSQGTSSPLH | TRBV14 | . | . | TRBJ1-6
ASSPDRGTDTQY | TRBV7-2 | . | TRBD1 | TRBJ2-3
ASSLSGFDNEQF | TRBV11-2 | . | . | TRBJ2-1
ASSRGQDLNIQY | TRBV5-1 | . | TRBD1 | TRBJ2-4
ASSQGGGYT | TRBV2 | . | TRBD1 | TRBJ1-2
ASSPGQGHAGYT | TRBV6-5 | . | TRBD1 | TRBJ1-2
ASSLRQAGSTDTQY | TRBV27 | . | . | TRBJ2-3
ASSPTHRGPGGNTIY | TRBV18 | . | TRBD1 | TRBJ1-3
ATQGQGVGQPQH | TRBV7-2 | few | TRBD1 | TRBJ1-5
ASSPRTRDRVYGYT | TRBV18 | . | TRBD1 | TRBJ1-2
ASRAGHKAF | TRBV6-5 | . | . | TRBJ1-1
ASSYRRGEQY | TRBV18 | . | . | TRBJ2-7
ASSFHLQGFFGNTIY | TRBV5-1 | . | TRBD1 | TRBJ1-3
ASSPGTGAWGAEAF | TRBV7-2 | many | TRBD1 | TRBJ1-1
ASSPPGDQPQH | TRBV18 | . | . | TRBJ1-5
ASSYPGTGHGYT | TRBV6-2/TRBV6-3 | . | TRBD1 | TRBJ1-2
ASSRTSFGELF | TRBV3-1/TRBV3-2 | . | . | TRBJ2-2